This T cell receptor (beta chain) was documented in a study of T cell responses to AZD1222 COVID-19 vaccine. Repertoires were generated with immunoSEQ multiplex PCR, while TCRdb's copy carries only in-frame clones and drops some. The sample has 150,000 to 160,000 clones, around nine tenths seen once. The CDR3 extends over 14 amino acids. Trimming at V came to 6 bases and at J to 8 bases, leaving 10 bases not matched to a gene. Germline V gene lookup returns CDR1 MDHEN and CDR2 SYDVKM. The receptor was isolated from an adult in good health. Sample: peripheral blood, taken on day 0 of AZD1222 vaccination. The chain employs TRBV28 and TRBJ1-3; TRBD1 agrees at 7 bases. This CDR3 reads CASSRDRVVHTIYF. As DNA, the CDR3 is TGTGCCAGCAGCCGGGACAGAGTGGTCCACACCATATATTTT.